A selection of T cell receptor beta chains follows, all from one sample in a study of cytomegalovirus exposure and HLA in healthy donors. The assay was immunoSEQ multiplex PCR, and TCRdb's table has in-frame clones only and misses some. The data show under 200,000 clones, 60% to 80% seen once. Material for sequencing was PBMCs. The receptors originated from a man in his forties or fifties in good health and CMV-seropositive. CDR3s include the opening cysteine and the closing phenylalanine or tryptophan. A D gene is named only where the DNA matches it firmly. Only some rows state a clone size, as once, few, many or a class for expanded clones.

d_gene | abundance | j_gene | v_gene | CDR3nt | CDR3aa
TRBD1 | few | TRBJ1-1 | TRBV30 | TGTGCCTGGGCCGACAGGGCCCCGACTGAAGCTTTCTTT | CAWADRAPTEAFF
TRBD1 | - | TRBJ1-1 | TRBV5-6 | TGTGCCAGCAACTGGGGACAGGATAAATATGAAGCTTTCTTT | CASNWGQDKYEAFF
- | - | TRBJ1-5 | TRBV19 | TGTGCCAGTAGTCGGGATGGACAGCCAAATCAGCCCCAGCATTTT | CASSRDGQPNQPQHF
- | - | TRBJ1-1 | TRBV5-4 | TGTGCCAGCAGCTTGGGACTGCAGAACACTGAAGCTTTCTTT | CASSLGLQNTEAFF
- | - | TRBJ2-7 | TRBV5-6 | TGTGCCAGCAGCTTGCCAGAAGCCTACGAGCAGTACTTC | CASSLPEAYEQYF
TRBD1 | - | TRBJ1-4 | TRBV7-9 | TGTGCCAGCAGCTTCGGACAGGGATTAGGAAATGAAAAACTGTTTTTT | CASSFGQGLGNEKLFF
- | - | TRBJ2-5 | TRBV5-1 | TGCGCCAGCAGCTTGGAACGGGGGAGAGGGGAGACCCAGTACTTC | CASSLERGRGETQYF
TRBD1 | - | TRBJ1-5 | TRBV10-2 | TGCGCCAGCAGTGAGTCGCGTACAGGGGTATGGTCTATTAGTCGTCAGCCCCAGCATTTT | CASSESRTGVWSISRQPQHF
TRBD2 | few | TRBJ2-2 | TRBV15 | TGTGCCACCACCCTAGCGGGGGGGCCTCCCGGGGAGCTGTTTTTT | CATTLAGGPPGELFF
- | - | TRBJ2-1 | TRBV6-5 | TGTGCCAGCAATTCCTACGGGGGAACCTACAATGAGCAGTTCTTC | CASNSYGGTYNEQFF
- | once | TRBJ2-7 | TRBV5-1 | TGCGCCAGCAGCGGGGCAGGGGTAGCCTACGAGCAGTACTTC | CASSGAGVAYEQYF
TRBD1 | - | TRBJ1-4 | TRBV28 | TGTGCCAGCAGCATGGACAGGAATGTTGAAAAACTGTTTTTT | CASSMDRNVEKLFF
TRBD1 | - | TRBJ1-1 | TRBV28 | TGTGCCAGCAGTTTATTGACAGGGAAAGGTAACACTGAAGCTTTCTTT | CASSLLTGKGNTEAFF
- | - | TRBJ2-5 | TRBV14 | TGTGCCAGCAGCCAAGTTCTAGGCTTACAAGAGACCCAGTACTTC | CASSQVLGLQETQYF
TRBD2 | - | TRBJ2-7 | TRBV4-2 | TGTGCCAGCAGCCAAGTTATTTGGGGGACTAACGACGAGCAGTACTTC | CASSQVIWGTNDEQYF
- | - | TRBJ2-3 | TRBV11-3 | TGTGCCAGCAGCTTCGGACAGCTTAGCACAGATACGCAGTATTTT | CASSFGQLSTDTQYF
TRBD1 | few | TRBJ2-1 | TRBV6-5 | TGTGCCAGCATCGGGGACAGTCACAATGAGCAGTTCTTC | CASIGDSHNEQFF
TRBD1 | large | TRBJ1-3 | TRBV7-9 | TGTGCCAGCAGCCTAAAGCGGGACAGGGAAGGACCTGGAAACACCATATATTTT | CASSLKRDREGPGNTIYF
- | - | TRBJ2-3 | TRBV15 | TGTGCCACCAGCTCGGTGGATACGCAGTATTTT | CATSSVDTQYF
TRBD2 | - | TRBJ2-5 | TRBV4-1 | TGCGCCAGCGGTAGCGGGCGGAATCAAGAGACCCAGTACTTC | CASGSGRNQETQYF